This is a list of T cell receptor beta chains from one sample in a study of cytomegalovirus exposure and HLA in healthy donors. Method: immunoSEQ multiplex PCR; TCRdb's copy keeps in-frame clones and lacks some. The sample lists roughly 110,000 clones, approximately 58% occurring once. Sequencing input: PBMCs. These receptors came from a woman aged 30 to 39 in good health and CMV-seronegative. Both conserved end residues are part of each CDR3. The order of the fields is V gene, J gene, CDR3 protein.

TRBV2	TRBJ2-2	CASQQTSGTNTGELFF
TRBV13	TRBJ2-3	CASSPERERGTDTQYF
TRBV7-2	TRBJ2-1	CASSSYRGLAYNEQFF
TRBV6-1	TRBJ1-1	CASSELRGYTEAFF
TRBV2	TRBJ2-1	CASTRAAGLYNEQFF
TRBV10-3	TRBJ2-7	CAISRDRSCEQYF
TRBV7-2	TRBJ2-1	CASSLVTEQFF
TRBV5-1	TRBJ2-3	CAGNGRLAGAVDTQYF
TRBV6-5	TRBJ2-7	CASSTTGAYEQYF
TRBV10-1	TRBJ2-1	CATWDRGRNEQFF
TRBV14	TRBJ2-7	CASSQEAGGGSEQYF
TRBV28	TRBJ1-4	CASSLDSATNEKLFF
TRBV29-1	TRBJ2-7	CSVVTGAGEQYF
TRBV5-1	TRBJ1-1	CASGLGTGDTEAFF
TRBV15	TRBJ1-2	CATSRDRFYGYTF
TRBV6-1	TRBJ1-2	CASTQTGKVGYTF
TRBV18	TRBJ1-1	CASSPTTGGGEAFF
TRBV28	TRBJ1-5	CASSLLGQGAGQPQHF
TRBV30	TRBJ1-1	CAWSKGVSLNTEAFF
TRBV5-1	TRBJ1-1	CASSLGGQGTTEAFF
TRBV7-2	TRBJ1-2	CASSPDRNYGYTF
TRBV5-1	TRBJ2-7	CASSSASGSIYEQYF
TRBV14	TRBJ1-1	CASSHPTGEGTEAFF
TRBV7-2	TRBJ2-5	CASSLLVSQYF
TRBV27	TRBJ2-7	CASSLSGRVYEQYF
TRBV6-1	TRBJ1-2	CASSEALGQARGGYTF
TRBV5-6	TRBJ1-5	CASSLAAGHYSNQPQHF
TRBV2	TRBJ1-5	CASRRQGNQPQHF
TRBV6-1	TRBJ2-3	CASAGGSVTDTQYF
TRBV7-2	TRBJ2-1	CASSLEGSSVRSEQFF
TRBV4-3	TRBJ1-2	CASSQYPGSNYGYTF
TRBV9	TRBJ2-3	CASSVGGGSADTQYF
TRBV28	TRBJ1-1	CASHNHLAGLIPEAFF
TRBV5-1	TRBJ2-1	CASSHTGSHEQFF
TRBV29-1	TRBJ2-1	CSWRLTGQNEQFF
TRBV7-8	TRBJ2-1	CASSWLAGDINEQFF
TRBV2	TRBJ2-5	CASSPGLAGGRETQYF
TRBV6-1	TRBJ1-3	CASRGGSGNTIYF
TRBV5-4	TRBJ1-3	CASSLEQGLGNTIYF
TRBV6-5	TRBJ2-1	CASSPRPSGSNEQFF
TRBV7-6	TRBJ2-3	CASSLRLAGNKDTQYF
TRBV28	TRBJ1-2	CASQNYGYTF
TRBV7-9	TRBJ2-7	CASSNRGWYEQYF
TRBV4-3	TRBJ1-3	CASSQERGRYGNTIYF
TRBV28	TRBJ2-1	CASALDSDEYNEQFF
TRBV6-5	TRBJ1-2	CASRGDRSLGGYTF
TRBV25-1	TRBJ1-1	CASSELGRSEAFF
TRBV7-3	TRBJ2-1	CASSLIPDGAGPYNEQFF
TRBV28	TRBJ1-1	CASIIRGQEAFF
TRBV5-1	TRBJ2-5	CASTDLASQETQYF
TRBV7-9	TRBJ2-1	CASIHTSGYNEQFF
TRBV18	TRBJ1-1	CASSPQRTGGTEAFF
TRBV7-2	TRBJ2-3	CASSSNFRDLRDTQYF
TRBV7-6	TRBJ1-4	CASSLTTGQGQINEKLFF